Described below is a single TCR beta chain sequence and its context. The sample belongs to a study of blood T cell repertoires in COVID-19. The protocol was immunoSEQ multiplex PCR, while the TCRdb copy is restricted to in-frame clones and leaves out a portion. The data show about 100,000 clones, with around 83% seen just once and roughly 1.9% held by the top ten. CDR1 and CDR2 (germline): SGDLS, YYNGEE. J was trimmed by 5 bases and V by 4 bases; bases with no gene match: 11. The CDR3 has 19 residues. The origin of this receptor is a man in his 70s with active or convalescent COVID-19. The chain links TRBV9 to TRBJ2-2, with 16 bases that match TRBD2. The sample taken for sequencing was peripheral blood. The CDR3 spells CASSPRGLAGGPDTGELFF. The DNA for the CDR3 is TGTGCCAGCAGCCCCCGGGGACTAGCGGGGGGGCCGGATACCGGGGAGCTGTTTTTT.